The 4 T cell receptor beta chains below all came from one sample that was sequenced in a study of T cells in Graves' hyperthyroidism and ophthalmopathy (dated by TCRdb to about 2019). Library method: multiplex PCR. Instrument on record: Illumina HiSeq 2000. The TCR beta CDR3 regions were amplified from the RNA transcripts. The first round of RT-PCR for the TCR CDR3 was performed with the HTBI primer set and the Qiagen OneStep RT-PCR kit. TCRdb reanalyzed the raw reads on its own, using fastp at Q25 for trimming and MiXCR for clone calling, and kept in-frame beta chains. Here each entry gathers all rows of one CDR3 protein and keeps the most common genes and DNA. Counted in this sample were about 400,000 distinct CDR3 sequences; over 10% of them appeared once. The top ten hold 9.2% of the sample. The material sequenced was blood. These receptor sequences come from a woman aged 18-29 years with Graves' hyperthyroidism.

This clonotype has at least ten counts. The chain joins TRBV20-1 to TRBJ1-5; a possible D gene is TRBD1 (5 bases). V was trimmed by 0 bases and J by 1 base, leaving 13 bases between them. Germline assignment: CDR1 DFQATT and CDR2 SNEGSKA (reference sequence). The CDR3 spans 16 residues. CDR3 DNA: TGCAGTGCTAGAGATAGGGGAGGGTTCAGCAATCAGCCCCAGCATTTT. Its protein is CSARDRGGFSNQPQHF.

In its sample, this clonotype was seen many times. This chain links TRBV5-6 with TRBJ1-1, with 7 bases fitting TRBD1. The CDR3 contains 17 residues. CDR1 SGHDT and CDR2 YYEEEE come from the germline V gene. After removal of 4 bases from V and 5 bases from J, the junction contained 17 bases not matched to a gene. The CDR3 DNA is TGTGCCAGCAGCATAGACAGGGATCTCTTAGTCGGGACTGAAGCTTTCTTT. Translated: CASSIDRDLLVGTEAFF.

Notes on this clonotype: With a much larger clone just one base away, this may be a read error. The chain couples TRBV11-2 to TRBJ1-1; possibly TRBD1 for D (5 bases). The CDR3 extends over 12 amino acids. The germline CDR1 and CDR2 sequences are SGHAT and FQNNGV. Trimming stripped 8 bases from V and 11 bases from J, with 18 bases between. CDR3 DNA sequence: TGTGCCAGCGGCCCCCGGGGCAGGATGGCTTTCTTT. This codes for CASGPRGRMAFF.

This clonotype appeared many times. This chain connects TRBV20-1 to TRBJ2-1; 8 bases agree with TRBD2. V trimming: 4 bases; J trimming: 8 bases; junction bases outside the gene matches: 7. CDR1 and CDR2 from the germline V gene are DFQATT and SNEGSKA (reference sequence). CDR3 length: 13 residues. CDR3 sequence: CSAIAGTTHEQFF. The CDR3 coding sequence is TGCAGTGCTATAGCGGGGACTACCCATGAGCAGTTCTTC.